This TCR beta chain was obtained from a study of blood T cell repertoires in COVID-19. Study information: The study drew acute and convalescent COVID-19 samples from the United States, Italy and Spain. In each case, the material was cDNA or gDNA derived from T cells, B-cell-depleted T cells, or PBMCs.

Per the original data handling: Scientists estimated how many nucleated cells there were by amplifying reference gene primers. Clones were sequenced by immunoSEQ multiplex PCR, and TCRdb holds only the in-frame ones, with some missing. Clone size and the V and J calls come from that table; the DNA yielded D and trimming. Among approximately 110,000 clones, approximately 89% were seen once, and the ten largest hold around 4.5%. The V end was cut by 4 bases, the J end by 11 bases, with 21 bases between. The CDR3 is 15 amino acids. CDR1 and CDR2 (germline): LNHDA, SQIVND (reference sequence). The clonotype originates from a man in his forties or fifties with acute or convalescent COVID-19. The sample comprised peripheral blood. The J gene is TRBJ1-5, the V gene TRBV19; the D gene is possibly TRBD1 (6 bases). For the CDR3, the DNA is TGTGCCAGTAGTACCTCAACAGGGCTCGAGAGGTCCCAGCATTTT. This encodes CASSTSTGLERSQHF. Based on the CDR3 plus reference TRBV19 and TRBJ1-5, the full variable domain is DGGITQSPKYLFRKEGQNVTLSCEQNLNHDAMYWYRQDPGQGLRLIYYSQIVNDFQKGDIAEGYSVSREKKESFPLTVTSAQKNPTAFYLCASSTSTGLERSQHFGDGTRLSIL.